These 13 T cell receptor beta chains originate from one sample sequenced in a study of neurological immune-mediated disorders. TCRdb reprocessed the 5' RACE reads with MiXCR, giving one entry per CDR3 protein. This sample has about 120,000 distinct CDR3 sequences, with roughly 3.2% found just once. The source material was PBMCs. These receptors were collected from a woman in her twenties or thirties with multiple sclerosis.

At least ten counts were recorded for this clonotype. The chain uses TRBV5-1 and TRBJ2-5; no clear D gene. This CDR3 spans 14 amino acids. CDR1 and CDR2 (germline): SGHRS, YFSETQ. V was trimmed by 1 base and J by 2 bases, leaving 9 bases between them. The CDR3 DNA reads TGCGCCAGCAGCTTGAAGGCGGATCAAGAGACCCAGTACTTC. Translating it yields CASSLKADQETQYF. Combining the CDR3 with reference TRBV5-1 and TRBJ2-5 gives the whole variable domain KAGVTQTPRYLIKTRGQQVTLSCSPISGHRSVSWYQQTPGQGLQFLFEYFSETQRNKGNFPGRFSGRQFSNSRSEMNVSTLELGDSALYLCASSLKADQETQYFGPGTRLLVL.

A few counts support this clonotype. V usage is TRBV27 and J usage is TRBJ2-7, with D perhaps matching TRBD1 or TRBD2 (5 bases each). Deletions cut 5 bases from V and 7 bases from J, with 9 bases between. CDR3 size: 11 residues. CDR1 is MNHEY, CDR2 SMNVEV, per germline (reference sequence). CDR3 nucleotides: TGTGCCAGCAGTGGGGGTAATGAGCAGTACTTC. It yields the protein CASSGGNEQYF.

This clonotype was found many times. The rearrangement joins TRBV5-1 to TRBJ2-1; 7 positions agree with TRBD2. J lost 1 base, V lost 7 bases, and 5 bases had no gene match. The CDR3 is 14 residues long. From germline, CDR1 is SGHRS and CDR2 YFSETQ. CDR3 protein: CASQRGRSYNEQFF. In DNA, the CDR3 is TGCGCCAGCCAGCGGGGTAGGTCCTACAATGAGCAGTTCTTC.

This clonotype was seen at least ten times. The rearrangement joins TRBV4-1 to TRBJ2-7; 9 bases match TRBD1. J gave up 3 bases and V 4 bases, and 7 bases lay outside the gene matches. The CDR3 extends over 15 amino acids. Germline CDR1 MGHRA, CDR2 YSYEKL. DNA of the CDR3: TGCGCCAGCAGCCGAGGACAGGGGATTGTCTACGAGCAGTACTTC. Encoded protein: CASSRGQGIVYEQYF.

This clonotype was counted many times. The gene calls are TRBV12-3 or TRBV12-4 and TRBJ2-2; D uncertain. The CDR3 runs to 13 residues. Deletions cut 10 bases from V and 4 bases from J, with 13 bases between. In DNA, the CDR3 is TGTGCCACCACCGACGGCTTCACCGGGGAGCTGTTTTTT. Protein: CATTDGFTGELFF.

This clonotype was detected many times. The chain combines TRBV6-2 or TRBV6-3 with TRBJ2-1; TRBD2 aligns across 9 bases. CDR3 length: 16 residues. After removal of 6 bases from V and 10 bases from J, the junction contained 16 bases not matched to a gene. CDR1 is MNHEY and CDR2 is SVGEGT in the germline V gene. CDR3 sequence: CASSPSPGGRVTEQFF. Here the CDR3 DNA reads TGTGCCAGCAGCCCGTCGCCGGGCGGGAGGGTTACAGAGCAGTTCTTC.

This clonotype was recorded a few times. This sequence joins TRBV5-5 and TRBJ2-3, with D possibly being TRBD1 or TRBD2 (6 bases each). In germline, CDR1 is SGHKS, CDR2 YYEKEE (reference sequence). V shed 2 bases and J shed 4 bases, with 11 bases lying between them. The CDR3 sequence is 14 residues long. CDR3 sequence reads: CASSFTGRSDTQYF. Written as DNA, the CDR3 is TGTGCCAGCAGCTTTACAGGGAGGTCAGATACGCAGTATTTT.

In this sample, this clonotype turned up many times. The V call is TRBV27, the J call TRBJ1-4, with D possibly TRBD1 on 6 matching bases. The CDR3 has 14 amino acids. In germline, CDR1 is MNHEY, CDR2 SMNVEV (reference sequence). Trimming stripped 7 bases from V and 12 bases from J, with 21 bases between. The DNA for the CDR3 is TGTGCCAGCACCCCTCGGGACCGGCCAGGGGAACTGTTTTTT. This encodes CASTPRDRPGELFF.

This clonotype was seen a handful of times. The rearrangement links TRBV9 to TRBJ1-1; D is unresolved. V shed 0 bases and J shed 2 bases, with 8 bases lying between them. CDR1 and CDR2 (germline): SGDLS, YYNGEE. This CDR3 is 14 amino acids long. CDR3 in amino acids: CASSVGGVNTEAFF. The CDR3 DNA reads TGTGCCAGCAGCGTAGGCGGGGTCAACACTGAAGCTTTCTTT.

This clonotype was counted at least ten times. V and J are TRBV4-1 and TRBJ2-7; the D gene is possibly TRBD2 (6 bases). Germline V gene lookup returns CDR1 MGHRA and CDR2 YSYEKL. The V gene lost 4 bases and the J gene lost 4 bases, with 17 bases spanning the gap. CDR3 length equals 15 residues. The CDR3 here is CASSPDGVGGYEQYF. For the CDR3, the DNA is TGCGCCAGCAGCCCAGACGGTGTGGGAGGATACGAGCAGTACTTC.

This clonotype has a count of ten or more. The gene calls are TRBV7-6 and TRBJ2-1, with TRBD2 identical over 11 bases. The CDR3 contains 19 residues. The J segment lost 0 bases and the V segment lost 3 bases, leaving 10 bases of the junction unmatched. Germline V gene data show CDR1 as SGHVS and CDR2 as FNYEAQ. The CDR3 loop is CASSFGAGTSGSSYNEQFF. CDR3 coding DNA: TGTGCCAGCAGCTTCGGGGCCGGGACTAGCGGAAGCTCCTACAATGAGCAGTTCTTC.

Ten or more counts support this clonotype. The J gene is TRBJ1-1, the V gene TRBV20-1; a possible D gene is TRBD1 (6 bases). Trimming stripped 6 bases from V and 0 bases from J, with 17 bases between. The V gene's germline CDR1 is DFQATT and CDR2 SNEGSKA (reference sequence). The CDR3 totals 15 residues. CDR3 bases: TGCAGTGCAGGGCCGCTACAGGGTTTGAACACTGAAGCTTTCTTT. This translates into CSAGPLQGLNTEAFF.

This clonotype was picked up many times. The V gene is TRBV20-1, the J gene TRBJ2-1; 9 bases line up with TRBD2. This CDR3 comprises 15 residues. Per germline, CDR1 DFQATT and CDR2 SNEGSKA (reference sequence). V dropped 4 bases and J dropped 5; count of bases not matched to a gene: 9. CDR3 coding DNA: TGCAGTGCTACCCGAGCGGGGGGTGACGACAATGAGCAGTTCTTC. Encoded protein: CSATRAGGDDNEQFF.